This TCR beta chain was documented in a study of blood T cell repertoires in COVID-19. About the study: Italy, Spain and the United States were the sources of the convalescent and acute COVID-19 samples. PBMCs, B-cell-depleted T cells, or T cells were the source of the cDNA or gDNA that made up the material.

V shed 3 bases and J shed 8 bases, with 13 bases lying between them. The germline V gene encodes CDR1 DFQATT and CDR2 SNEGSKA (reference sequence). This CDR3 is built from 12 residues. Generated by immunoSEQ multiplex PCR, the TCRdb table keeps only in-frame clones and is missing some. The sample comprises about 210,000 clones, 83% of which are singletons, and roughly 2.5% rests with the top ten. The chain uses TRBV20-1 and TRBJ1-2; possibly TRBD1 for D (6 bases). This TCR derives from a woman in her forties with active or convalescent COVID-19. The sample was peripheral blood. The CDR3 region has the DNA TGCAGTGCTAGTGCTACAGGGTCCGGCTACACCTTC. It codes for CSASATGSGYTF.